This TCR beta chain was observed in a study of T cells in Graves' hyperthyroidism and ophthalmopathy. This clonotype was detected a few times. Germline V gene lookup returns CDR1 LNHDA and CDR2 SQIVND (reference sequence). Trimming shortened V by 3 bases and J by 3 bases, and 17 bases separated the two germline ends. The CDR3 covers 16 residues. TCR beta CDR3 sequences were amplified from RNA transcripts. First-round RT-PCR targeting the TCR CDR3 was performed with the HTBI primer set. TCRdb analysed the multiplex PCR reads with MiXCR anew, one entry per CDR3 protein. The table lists more than 350,000 distinct CDR3 sequences, roughly 15% of them singletons.

V usage is TRBV19 and J usage is TRBJ1-2; a weak D match, TRBD1 (5 bases). The TCR sequence derives from a young woman with Graves' ophthalmopathy. Sequencing was carried out using blood. The CDR3 loop reads CASSIQRGGSYYGYTF. CDR3 coding DNA: TGTGCCAGTAGTATCCAACGGGGCGGATCCTACTATGGCTACACCTTC. Full variable domain (missing parts from reference TRBV19 and TRBJ1-2): DGGITQSPKYLFRKEGQNVTLSCEQNLNHDAMYWYRQDPGQGLRLIYYSQIVNDFQKGDIAEGYSVSREKKESFPLTVTSAQKNPTAFYLCASSIQRGGSYYGYTFGSGTRLTVV.